A selection of T cell receptor beta chains follows, all from one sample in a study of post-analysis software for immune sequencing data. TCRdb redid the calling of the PCR reads with MiXCR, one entry per CDR3 protein. The sample yields about 430,000 distinct CDR3 sequences, 30% to 45% seen once. The sample taken for sequencing was blood. The origin of the receptors is a girl aged 2-10 years with multiple sclerosis. Each CDR3 is given with its conserved first and last residue. D genes are given only for firm matches. Clone sizes are given selectively: once, few, many, or a class where the clone is expanded.

>TRBJ2-7|few|TRBV13|NA
CASSRNRRETYEQYF
TGTGCCAGCAGTCGCAATCGGCGGGAAACCTACGAGCAGTACTTC
>TRBJ2-1|NA|TRBV15|TRBD1
CATSTHSTGVTYNEQFF
TGTGCCACCAGCACCCATTCGACAGGGGTCACCTACAATGAGCAGTTCTTC
>TRBJ2-3|NA|TRBV5-1|NA
CASSFSSLGDTQYF
TGCGCCAGCAGCTTTTCGTCACTCGGGGATACGCAGTATTTT
>TRBJ2-2|NA|TRBV15|TRBD2
CATSRDWREHTGELFF
TGTGCCACCAGCAGAGATTGGCGGGAGCACACCGGGGAGCTGTTTTTT
>TRBJ2-1|NA|TRBV7-3|TRBD2
CASSLSTSGSHEQFF
TGTGCCAGCAGCTTAAGTACTAGCGGGAGTCATGAGCAGTTCTTC
>TRBJ2-7|NA|TRBV7-8|NA
CVSGRLRAYEQYF
TGTGTCAGCGGCCGGCTGAGGGCGTACGAGCAGTACTTC
>TRBJ2-7|NA|TRBV6-1|TRBD1
CASSEAGTADYEQYF
TGTGCCAGCAGTGAAGCCGGGACAGCAGACTACGAGCAGTACTTC
>TRBJ2-3|NA|TRBV9|NA
CASSGGVTNTDTQYF
TGTGCCAGCAGCGGGGGGGTAACAAACACAGATACGCAGTATTTT
>TRBJ1-2|NA|TRBV4-2|NA
CASSQDTAGNNYGYTF
TGTGCCAGCAGCCAAGATACGGCAGGGAATAACTATGGCTACACCTTC
>TRBJ2-7|NA|TRBV6-5|TRBD1
CASTRAGGESGQYF
TGTGCCAGCACCCGGGCAGGGGGCGAGTCTGGGCAGTACTTC
>TRBJ2-1|NA|TRBV2|TRBD1
CASSRQGSSYNEQFF
TGTGCCAGCAGCAGACAGGGGAGCTCCTACAATGAGCAGTTCTTC
>TRBJ1-5|NA|TRBV20-1|TRBD1
CSAGRTGGAVEPQHF
TGCAGTGCCGGCCGAACAGGGGGGGCGGTTGAGCCCCAGCATTTT
>TRBJ1-2|few|TRBV4-2|NA
CASSRLGLEGYGYTF
TGTGCCAGCAGCCGCTTGGGTCTAGAAGGCTATGGCTACACCTTC
>TRBJ1-5|NA|TRBV4-1|TRBD1
CASSQVSGRGHQPQHF
TGCGCCAGCAGCCAAGTCAGCGGAAGGGGGCATCAGCCCCAGCATTTT
>TRBJ1-5|few|TRBV7-9|TRBD1
CASSQTGRVNQPQHF
TGTGCCAGCAGTCAGACAGGGAGGGTCAATCAGCCCCAGCATTTT
>TRBJ2-1|NA|TRBV19|TRBD2
CASSIVRGSGSFLSHEQFF
TGTGCCAGTAGTATAGTTCGAGGGAGCGGGAGTTTCCTGAGCCATGAGCAGTTCTTC
>TRBJ1-2|few|TRBV7-9|NA
CASSRSGIGDPPNYGYTF
TGTGCCAGCAGTCGGAGTGGTATAGGAGACCCACCTAACTATGGCTACACCTTC
>TRBJ2-7|NA|TRBV20-1|TRBD2
CSAIQTSGYSYEQYF
TGCAGTGCAATCCAGACTAGCGGGTACTCCTACGAGCAGTACTTC
>TRBJ2-4|few|TRBV20-1|NA
CSARVLGVLKNIQYF
TGCAGTGCTAGAGTTCTTGGGGTACTCAAAAACATTCAGTACTTC
>TRBJ2-3|few|TRBV7-3|TRBD2
CASSLTSGASTDTQYF
TGTGCCAGCAGCTTGACTAGCGGGGCCAGCACAGATACGCAGTATTTT
>TRBJ2-2|NA|TRBV29-1|NA
CSVAERPDTGELFF
TGCAGCGTGGCTGAAAGGCCAGACACCGGGGAGCTGTTTTTT
>TRBJ2-7|NA|TRBV20-1|NA
CSATSETYEQYF
TGCAGTGCTACTTCCGAAACCTACGAGCAGTACTTC
>TRBJ2-3|NA|TRBV12-3/TRBV12-4|NA
CASSILGVLTDTQYF
TGTGCCAGCAGCATTCTCGGAGTCCTCACAGATACGCAGTATTTT
>TRBJ2-1|few|TRBV28|TRBD1
CASSLGKGANEQFF
TGTGCCAGCAGTTTGGGTAAGGGGGCAAATGAGCAGTTCTTC
>TRBJ1-2|many|TRBV25-1|NA
CASSEWEGNYGYTF
TGTGCCAGCAGTGAATGGGAGGGAAACTATGGCTACACCTTC
>TRBJ2-7|few|TRBV3-1|NA
CASSQSYRAYEQYF
TGTGCCAGCAGCCAATCGTACAGGGCCTACGAGCAGTACTTC
>TRBJ2-1|NA|TRBV4-3|TRBD2
CASSQDPSGGYNEQFF
TGCGCCAGCAGCCAAGACCCTAGCGGGGGATACAATGAGCAGTTCTTC
>TRBJ2-7|NA|TRBV12-3/TRBV12-4|NA
CASSAGRVGYEQYF
TGTGCCAGCAGCGCCGGACGAGTAGGATACGAGCAGTACTTC
>TRBJ2-6|NA|TRBV5-1|TRBD1
CASSSTPQGAFPSGANVLTF
TGCGCCAGCAGCTCGACACCCCAGGGGGCTTTCCCATCTGGGGCCAACGTCCTGACTTTC
>TRBJ1-5|NA|TRBV29-1|NA
CSVEVGVNQPQHF
TGCAGCGTTGAAGTGGGGGTCAATCAGCCCCAGCATTTT
>TRBJ2-3|NA|TRBV7-9|NA
CASSASADTQYF
TGTGCCAGCAGTGCCTCAGCAGATACGCAGTATTTT
>TRBJ2-3|NA|TRBV7-9|NA
CASSLAELAADTQYF
TGTGCCAGCAGCTTAGCGGAACTAGCCGCAGATACGCAGTATTTT
>TRBJ2-1|NA|TRBV9|NA
CASSPVVAGTQFF
TGTGCCAGCAGCCCGGTGGTTGCGGGGACCCAGTTCTTC
>TRBJ2-1|many|TRBV29-1|NA
CSVAGVYNEQFF
TGCAGCGTTGCTGGCGTCTACAATGAGCAGTTCTTC
>TRBJ1-6|few|TRBV28|NA
CACSGRNKDSPLHF
TGTGCCTGCTCAGGGAGAAACAAGGATTCACCCCTCCACTTT
>TRBJ1-2|many|TRBV5-8|TRBD1
CACISRDSYGYTF
TGTGCCTGCATCTCTCGGGACAGCTATGGCTACACCTTC
>TRBJ2-7|NA|TRBV28|NA
CASSLVLLEQYF
TGTGCCAGCAGTTTGGTCCTTCTCGAGCAGTACTTC
>TRBJ1-5|once|TRBV7-8|TRBD1
CASRYPGQGSNEPQHF
TGTGCCAGCAGATACCCGGGACAGGGTTCGAATGAGCCCCAGCATTTT
>TRBJ2-7|NA|TRBV12-3/TRBV12-4|TRBD2
CASRGLRRAGGSYEQYF
TGTGCCAGCAGGGGACTTCGGAGAGCGGGAGGTTCCTACGAGCAGTACTTC
>TRBJ2-1|NA|TRBV4-1|TRBD2
CASSQDRGRAGNEQFF
TGCGCCAGCAGCCAAGATAGAGGGAGGGCCGGAAATGAGCAGTTCTTC
>TRBJ2-3|NA|TRBV5-1|NA
CASSFWTPSTDTQYF
TGCGCCAGCAGCTTCTGGACACCGAGCACAGATACGCAGTATTTT
>TRBJ1-1|NA|TRBV4-3|TRBD1
CASSQPGGEAFF
TGCGCCAGCAGCCAACCAGGGGGTGAAGCTTTCTTT
>TRBJ2-3|NA|TRBV5-1|NA
CASSAGDPRTDTQYF
TGCGCCAGCAGCGCCGGGGACCCTCGCACAGATACGCAGTATTTT